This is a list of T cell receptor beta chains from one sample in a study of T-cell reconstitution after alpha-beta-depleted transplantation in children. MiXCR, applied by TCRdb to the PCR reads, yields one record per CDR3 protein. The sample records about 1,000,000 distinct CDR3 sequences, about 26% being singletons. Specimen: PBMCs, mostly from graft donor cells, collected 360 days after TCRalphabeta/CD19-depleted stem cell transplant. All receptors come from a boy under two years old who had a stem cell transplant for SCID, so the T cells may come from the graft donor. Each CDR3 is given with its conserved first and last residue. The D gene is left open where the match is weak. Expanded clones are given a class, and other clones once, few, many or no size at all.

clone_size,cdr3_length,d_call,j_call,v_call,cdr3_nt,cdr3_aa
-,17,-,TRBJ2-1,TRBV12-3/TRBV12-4,TGTGCCAGCAGTTTAATCCTCATTAGGGGGTACGACAATGAGCAGTTCTTC,CASSLILIRGYDNEQFF
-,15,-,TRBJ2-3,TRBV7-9,TGTGCCAGCTGTTTGGATCTTTCGGACACAGATACGCAGTATTTT,CASCLDLSDTDTQYF
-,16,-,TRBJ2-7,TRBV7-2,TGTGCCAGCAGCTTGAGGCCCCGGGATGCCTCCTACGAGCAGTACTTC,CASSLRPRDASYEQYF
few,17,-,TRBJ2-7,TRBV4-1,TGCGCCAGCCCCCCCCTGCTTAGGACAGTTCCCTCCTACGAGCAGTACTTC,CASPPLLRTVPSYEQYF
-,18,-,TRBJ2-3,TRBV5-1,TGCGCCAGCAGCTTGGCCCGGTTTGGGGGCCCCCTCACAGATACGCAGTATTTT,CASSLARFGGPLTDTQYF
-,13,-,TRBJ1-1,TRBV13,TGTGCCAGCAGCTTTCAGGGAGAAGGGAACGCTTTCTTT,CASSFQGEGNAFF
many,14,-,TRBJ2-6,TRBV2,TGTGCCAGCAGTGGTCCTTCTGGGGCCAACGTCCTGACTTTC,CASSGPSGANVLTF
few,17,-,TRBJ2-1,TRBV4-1,TGCGCCAGCAGCCAAGTGGGAGGAAGGAGCTCCTACAATGAGCAGTTCTTC,CASSQVGGRSSYNEQFF
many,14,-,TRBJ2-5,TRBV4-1,TGCGCCAGCAGCCAAGTTGGCTCCCTGGAGACCCAGTACTTC,CASSQVGSLETQYF
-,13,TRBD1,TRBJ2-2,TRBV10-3,TGTGCCATCGGACGACAGGGTACCGGGGAGCTGTTTTTT,CAIGRQGTGELFF
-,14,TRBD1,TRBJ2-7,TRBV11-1,TGTGCCAGCAGCTTACCGGGACAGCCCTACGAGCAGTACTTC,CASSLPGQPYEQYF
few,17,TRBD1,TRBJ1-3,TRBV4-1,TGCGCCAGCAGCCACACACCGGGACAGGCGGTTGGAAACACCATATATTTT,CASSHTPGQAVGNTIYF
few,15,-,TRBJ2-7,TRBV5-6,TGTGCCAGCAGCTTGGCGGGGGGCTGGTCCTACGAGCAGTACTTC,CASSLAGGWSYEQYF
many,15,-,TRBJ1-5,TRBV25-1,TGTGCCAGCAGTGATGGGGTTTTCAGCAATCAGCCCCAGCATTTT,CASSDGVFSNQPQHF
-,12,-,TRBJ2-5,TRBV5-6,TGTGCCAGCAGCTTTAAGGAAGAGACCCAGTACTTC,CASSFKEETQYF
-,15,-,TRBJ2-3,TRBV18,TGTGCCAGCTCCCCCCAGGGGGGGCTAGCAGATACGCAGTATTTT,CASSPQGGLADTQYF
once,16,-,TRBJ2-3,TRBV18,TGTGCCAGCTCACCAGCGTCGCCGGCCACCTCAGATACGCAGTATTTT,CASSPASPATSDTQYF
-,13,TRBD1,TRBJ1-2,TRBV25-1,TGTGCCAGCAGGGGGACAGGGCCGTATGGCTACACCTTC,CASRGTGPYGYTF
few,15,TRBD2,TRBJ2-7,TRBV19,TGTGCCACGAACCAGGGGACTAGCGGTTCCTACGAGCAGTACTTC,CATNQGTSGSYEQYF
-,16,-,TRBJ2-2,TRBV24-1,TGTGCCACCAGTGATCCCAGGGGAGTTCGCCCCGGGGAGCTGTTTTTT,CATSDPRGVRPGELFF
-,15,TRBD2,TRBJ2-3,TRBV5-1,TGCGCCAGCAGGCGCGGGGGGGCTAGTACAGATACGCAGTATTTT,CASRRGGASTDTQYF
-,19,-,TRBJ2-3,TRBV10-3,TGTGCCATCAGTTTTTTAGGGGGTATAAGTCGCTGGAGCACAGATACGCAGTATTTT,CAISFLGGISRWSTDTQYF
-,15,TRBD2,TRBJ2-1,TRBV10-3,TGTGCCATAGGGAGGGGCTACCCATCCTACAATGAGCAGTTCTTC,CAIGRGYPSYNEQFF
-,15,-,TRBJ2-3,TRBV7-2,TGTGCCAGCAGCTCGTACCGGACTAGCACAGATACGCAGTATTTT,CASSSYRTSTDTQYF
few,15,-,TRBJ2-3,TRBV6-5,TGTGCCAGCAGTTACTCAAACGGGCCCACAGATACGCAGTATTTT,CASSYSNGPTDTQYF
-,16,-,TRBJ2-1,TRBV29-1,TGCAGCGTTGAAGACGGGACGACTCAGGTCTACAATGAGCAGTTCTTC,CSVEDGTTQVYNEQFF
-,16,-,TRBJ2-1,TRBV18,TGTGCCAGCTCACCGACCAGGGGTAGCTCCTACAATGAGCAGTTCTTC,CASSPTRGSSYNEQFF
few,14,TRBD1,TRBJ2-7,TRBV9,TGTGCCAGCAGCCTCCAAGGACAGGGGCACGAGCAGTACTTC,CASSLQGQGHEQYF
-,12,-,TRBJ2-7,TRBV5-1,TGCGCCAGCAGCGCGGCGGGGCTACTTAAGTACTTC,CASSAAGLLKYF
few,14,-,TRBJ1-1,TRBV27,TGTGCCAGCAGTTTAGGCCGGATCCACACTGAAGCTTTCTTT,CASSLGRIHTEAFF
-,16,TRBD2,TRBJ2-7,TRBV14,TGTGCCAGCAGCCAGACATCTAGCGGATACTCCTACGAGCAGTACTTC,CASSQTSSGYSYEQYF
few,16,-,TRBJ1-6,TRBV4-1,TGCGCCAGCAGCCTCGGGGTTAGAGGGGAGTTTTCACCCCTCCACTTT,CASSLGVRGEFSPLHF
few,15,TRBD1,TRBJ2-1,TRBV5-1,TGCGCCAGCAGCTTGATTCAGGGGGCGCGGGATGAGCAGTTCTTC,CASSLIQGARDEQFF
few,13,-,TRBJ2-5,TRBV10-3,TGTGCCATCTCAGAGGTGACCCAAGAGACCCAGTACTTC,CAISEVTQETQYF
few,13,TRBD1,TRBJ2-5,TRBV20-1,TGCAGTGCTCAAAGGACAGGGGAGGAGACCCAGTACTTC,CSAQRTGEETQYF
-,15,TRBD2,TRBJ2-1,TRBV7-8,TGTGCCAGCAGACGTCTAGCGGACTCCTACAATGAGCAGTTCTTC,CASRRLADSYNEQFF
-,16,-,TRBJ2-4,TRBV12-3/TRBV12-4,TGTGCCAGCACTTGGGGGCCAGCACTAGCCAAAAACATTCAGTACTTC,CASTWGPALAKNIQYF
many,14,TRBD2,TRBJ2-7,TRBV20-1,TGCAGTGCTAGAACCAGCGGGGGATTTTACGAGCAGTACTTC,CSARTSGGFYEQYF
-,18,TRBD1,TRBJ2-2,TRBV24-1,TGTGCCACCAGTGGTCTGGACAGGACGGTTAGCGACACCGGGGAGCTGTTTTTT,CATSGLDRTVSDTGELFF
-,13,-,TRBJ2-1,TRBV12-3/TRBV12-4,TGTGCCAGCAGTTCCGCCGGCGACAATGAGCAGTTCTTC,CASSSAGDNEQFF
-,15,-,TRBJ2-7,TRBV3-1,TGTGCCAGCAGCCAAGAGTCGGCGGGTCACTACGAGCAGTACTTC,CASSQESAGHYEQYF
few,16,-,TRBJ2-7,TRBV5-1,TGCGCCAGCAGCTTGAGGTTGGGGGGACAGACATACGAGCAGTACTTC,CASSLRLGGQTYEQYF
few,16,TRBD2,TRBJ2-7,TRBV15,TGTGCCACCAGCAGACCCGGACTAGCGGCTCTCTACGAGCAGTACTTC,CATSRPGLAALYEQYF
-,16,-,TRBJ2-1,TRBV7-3,TGTGCCAGCAGCTTAATTGCTGGGATGGGCTACAATGAGCAGTTCTTC,CASSLIAGMGYNEQFF
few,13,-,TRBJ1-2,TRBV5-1,TGCGCCAGCAGACTCGGGTCTAACTATGGCTACACCTTC,CASRLGSNYGYTF
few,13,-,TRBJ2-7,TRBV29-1,TGCAGCGTTAGAACGGGGGCCATGGGGGAGCAGTACTTC,CSVRTGAMGEQYF
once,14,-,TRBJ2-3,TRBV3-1,TGTGCCAGCAGTCTTGGGATCTTCACAGATACGCAGTATTTT,CASSLGIFTDTQYF
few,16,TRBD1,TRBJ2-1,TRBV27,TGTGCCAGCAGTTCGATACAGGGGGGCTCGTACAATGAGCAGTTCTTC,CASSSIQGGSYNEQFF
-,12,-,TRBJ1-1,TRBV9,TGTGCCAGCAGTGGACGGGACATTCGAGCTTTCTTT,CASSGRDIRAFF
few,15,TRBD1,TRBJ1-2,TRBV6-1,TGTGCCAGCAGTAATCGCGGGACAGGAATGAGCGGCTACACCTTC,CASSNRGTGMSGYTF
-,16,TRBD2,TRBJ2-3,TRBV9,TGTGCCAGCAGCATTCTAGCGGGGGGGCCCACAGATACGCAGTATTTT,CASSILAGGPTDTQYF